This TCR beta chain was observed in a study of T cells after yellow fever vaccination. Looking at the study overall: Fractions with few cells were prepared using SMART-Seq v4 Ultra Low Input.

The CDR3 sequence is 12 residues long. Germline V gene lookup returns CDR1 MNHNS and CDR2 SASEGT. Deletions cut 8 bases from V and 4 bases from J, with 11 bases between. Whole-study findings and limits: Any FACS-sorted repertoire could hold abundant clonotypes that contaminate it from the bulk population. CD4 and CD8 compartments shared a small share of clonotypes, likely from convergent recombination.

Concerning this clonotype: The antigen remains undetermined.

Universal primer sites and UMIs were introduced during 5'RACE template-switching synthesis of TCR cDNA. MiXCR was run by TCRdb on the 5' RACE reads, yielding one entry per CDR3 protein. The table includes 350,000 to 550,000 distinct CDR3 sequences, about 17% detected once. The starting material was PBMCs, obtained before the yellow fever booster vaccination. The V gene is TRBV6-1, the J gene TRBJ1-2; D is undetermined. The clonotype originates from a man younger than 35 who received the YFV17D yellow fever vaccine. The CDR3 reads CASAVDGYGYTF. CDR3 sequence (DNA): TGTGCCAGCGCAGTAGACGGCTATGGCTACACCTTC.